A few counts support the clone carrying this TCR beta chain. No antigen is known for it. Gene names and germline match the mouse. The read falls 4 residues short of the CDR3 end, and the missing part is taken from the germline J gene. Pooled cells of cutaneous lymph node origin were sorted on CD4, CD8alpha, NKG2D, NKG2ACE and other markers. The sample belongs to a study of CD8+ T cells in alopecia areata. Overall study: Donor skin was harvested from roughly 6-13-month-old C3H/HeJ mice with spontaneous alopecia and grafted onto roughly 6-10-week-old female C3H/HeJ recipients. Study-wide results and caveats: Sequencing of scalp samples also includes resident alphabeta T cells from normal skin. Especially in alopecia totalis/universalis, lesional scalp showed greater clonality than normal scalp did.

Germline CDR1 is NNHDY and CDR2 is SYVADS. The CDR3 totals 14 residues. V lost 5 bases to trimming and J lost 0 bases; unmatched junction nucleotides: 3. Following extraction, RNA underwent reverse transcription to cDNA, which served as the sequencing template. Sequencing was performed with immunoSEQ multiplex PCR; in TCRdb, only in-frame clones are kept and a portion is missing. The sample includes 250,000 or so clones, none of them occurring once. The origin of this receptor is a C3H/HeJ mouse with alopecia areata. This mouse strain has H2-k as its MHC haplotype. The sample consisted of CD4+ T cells sorted from a lymph node. The V and J genes are TRBV13-3 and TRBJ2-7, with 9 bases identical to TRBD1. This CDR3 is CASRETGGSYEQYF. The DNA read from the CDR3 is TGTGCCAGCAGGGAGACAGGGGGCTCCTAT.